This entry describes one TCR beta chain. The antigen is unknown. This record belongs to a study of cytotoxic CD8 clonotypes in ibrutinib-treated CLL. Background on the study: Treatment had run for a median around eleven months, range 6 to 36, when response samples were taken.

CDR3 length: 15 amino acids. The germline V gene encodes CDR1 MNHEY and CDR2 SMNVEV (reference sequence). The J segment lost 4 bases and the V segment lost 4 bases, leaving 4 bases of the junction unmatched. Some clones are missing from TCRdb's copy, which holds only in-frame ones; the method was immunoSEQ multiplex PCR. The sample yields more than 200,000 clones, around 75% seen once. Findings and limits, study-wide: Clonality correlated strongly with circulating CD8+ T cells and exceeded age-matched healthy donors at baseline.

The source of this sequence is a human donor with chronic lymphocytic leukemia. The material sequenced was PBMCs, taken after 12 months of ibrutinib treatment. The rearrangement uses TRBV27 and TRBJ2-3; TRBD2 aligns across 11 bases. CDR3 sequence reads: CASSSLAGGADTQYF. The CDR3 DNA sequence: TGTGCCAGCAGTTCCCTAGCGGGAGGCGCAGATACGCAGTATTTT.